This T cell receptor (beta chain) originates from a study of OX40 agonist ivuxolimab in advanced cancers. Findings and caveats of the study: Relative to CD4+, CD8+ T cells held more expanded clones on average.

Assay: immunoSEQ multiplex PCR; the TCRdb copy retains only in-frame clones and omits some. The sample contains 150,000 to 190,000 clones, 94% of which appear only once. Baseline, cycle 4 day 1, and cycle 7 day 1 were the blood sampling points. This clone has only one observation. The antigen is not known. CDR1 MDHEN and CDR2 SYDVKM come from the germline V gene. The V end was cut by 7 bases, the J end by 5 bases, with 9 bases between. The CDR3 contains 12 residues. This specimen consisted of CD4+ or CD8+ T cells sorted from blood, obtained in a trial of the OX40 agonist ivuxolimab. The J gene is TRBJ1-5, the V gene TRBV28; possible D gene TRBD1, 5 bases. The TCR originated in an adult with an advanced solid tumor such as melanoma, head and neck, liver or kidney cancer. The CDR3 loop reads CASTWGDQPQHF. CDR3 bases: TGTGCCAGCACTTGGGGGGATCAGCCCCAGCATTTT.